The clone carrying this T cell receptor beta chain was seen only a few times. Its antigen remains unidentified. The same CDR3 also results from other DNA sequences found in this sample. The ends were cut back, 0 bases at V and 5 bases at J, with 5 bases in the middle. CDR3 length: 13 amino acids. Per the germline V gene, CDR1 is SGHNT and CDR2 is YYREEE (reference sequence). CD45RO-negative cells were positively selected for CCR7, leaving out terminally differentiated effector memory CD45RA+ cells. This sample is drawn from a study of shared clonotypes between healthy human individuals. Broader study findings: Among non-shared clonotypes, generation probabilities were lower than among those shared by all four donors.

In the sorted-subset replicate PCRs, roughly 210 ng DNA, tens of thousands of T cell genomes, was used. In the authors' methods: As immunoSEQ supplied junction-only sequences (without quality scores), filtering differed. The table came from immunoSEQ multiplex PCR; TCRdb's copy has only in-frame clones and leaves some out. Clonal size and the V and J genes are those of that table, whereas D and trimming came from the DNA. The repertoire has around 2,000,000 clones, approximately 94% of them found once; the top ten carry more than 0.9%. V gene TRBV5-4 combines with J gene TRBJ2-2, with D maybe TRBD1 (5 bases). Sequenced sample: naive CD8+ T cells sorted from blood. This sequence originates from a man between 18 and 35 years old in good health. The CDR3 protein is CASSLAGTGELFF. The CDR3, as DNA: TGTGCCAGCAGCTTGGCAGGGACCGGGGAGCTGTTTTTT.